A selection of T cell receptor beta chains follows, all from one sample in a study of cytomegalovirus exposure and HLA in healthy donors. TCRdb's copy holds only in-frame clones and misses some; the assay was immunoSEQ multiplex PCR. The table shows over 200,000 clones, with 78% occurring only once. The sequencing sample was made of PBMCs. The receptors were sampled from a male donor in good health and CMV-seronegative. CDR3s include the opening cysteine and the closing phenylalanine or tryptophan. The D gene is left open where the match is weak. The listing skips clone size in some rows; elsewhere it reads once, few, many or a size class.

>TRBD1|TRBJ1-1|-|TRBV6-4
TGTGCCAGCAGCGAAAAGGGGGCTGGGACTGAAGCTTTCTTT
CASSEKGAGTEAFF
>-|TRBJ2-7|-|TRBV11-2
TGTGCCAGCAGCGCGATACGAAGCTACGAGCAGTACTTC
CASSAIRSYEQYF
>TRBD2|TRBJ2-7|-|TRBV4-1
TGCGCCAGCAGCCAAGTACTAGCGGGAGACGAGCAGTACTTC
CASSQVLAGDEQYF
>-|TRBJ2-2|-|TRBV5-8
TGTGCCAGCAGCTTCGGGGGACGCCGGGTAGGCGGGGAGCTGTTTTTT
CASSFGGRRVGGELFF
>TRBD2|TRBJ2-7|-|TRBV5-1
TGCGCCAGCAGCTCGACTAGCGGGAGAACGTACGAGCAGTACTTC
CASSSTSGRTYEQYF
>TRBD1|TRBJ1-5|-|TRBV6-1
TGTGCCAGCAGTGGGCGGTCCCGGGACAGGGGTTATAGCAATCAGCCCCAGCATTTT
CASSGRSRDRGYSNQPQHF
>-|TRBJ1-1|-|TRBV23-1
TGCGCCAGCAGTCAGCGTAAAGCTTTCTTT
CASSQRKAFF
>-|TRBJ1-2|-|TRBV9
TGTGCCAGCAGCGATAGAGGGTGGAATTATGGCTACACCTTC
CASSDRGWNYGYTF
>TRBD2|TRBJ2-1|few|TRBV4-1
TGCGCCAGCAGCCAAAGGGGACTAGAAAGCTCCTACAATGAGCAGTTCTTC
CASSQRGLESSYNEQFF
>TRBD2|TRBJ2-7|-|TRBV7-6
TGTGCCAGCAGCTTAGCGCCGGGAGGGGTCTACGAGCAGTACTTC
CASSLAPGGVYEQYF
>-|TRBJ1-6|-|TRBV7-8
TGTGCCAGCAGCCCAGTCCCCACCACTTCACCCCTCCACTTT
CASSPVPTTSPLHF
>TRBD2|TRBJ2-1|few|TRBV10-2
TGCGCCAGCACCGGACTAGCGGGAGTGGGTGAGCAGTTCTTC
CASTGLAGVGEQFF
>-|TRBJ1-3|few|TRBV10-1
TGCGCCAGCAGTGATGGCGGCCTCTCTGGAAACACCATATATTTT
CASSDGGLSGNTIYF
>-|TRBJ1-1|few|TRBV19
TGTGCCAGTAGTATACAGGGTTATTACACTGAAGCTTTCTTT
CASSIQGYYTEAFF
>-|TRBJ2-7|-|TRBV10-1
TGCGCCAGGATAGACCCCAGTTCGGCTAGCACTCCCTACGAGCAGTACTTC
CARIDPSSASTPYEQYF
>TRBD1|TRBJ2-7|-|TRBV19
TGTGCCAGTAGTCCTCTAACCGGGGACAGGGAAACCTACGAGCAGTACTTC
CASSPLTGDRETYEQYF
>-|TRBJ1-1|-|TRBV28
TGTGCCAGCAGCCTCGGGGGGGTTAATAGTGTCGCTGAAGCTTTCTTT
CASSLGGVNSVAEAFF
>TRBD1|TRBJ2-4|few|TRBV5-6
TGTGCCAGCAGCGTAGGACAGGGCAAAAACATTCAGTACTTC
CASSVGQGKNIQYF
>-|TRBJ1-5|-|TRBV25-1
TGTGCCAGCAGTTTGTTGGGGGCCGGTCAGCCCCAGCATTTT
CASSLLGAGQPQHF
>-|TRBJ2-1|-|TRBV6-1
TGTGCCAGCAGTGATTGGGAGGAGTTCTTC
CASSDWEEFF
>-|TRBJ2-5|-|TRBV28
TGTGCCAGCTTTCAACACGGGAGGGGGCGAGAGACCCAGTACTTC
CASFQHGRGRETQYF
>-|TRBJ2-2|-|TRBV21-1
TGTGCCAGCAACCAGGGTGGGACCGGGGAGCTGTTTTTT
CASNQGGTGELFF
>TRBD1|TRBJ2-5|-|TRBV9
TGTGCCAGCAGCGTAGAGACAGGGGTGTGGGAGACCCAGTACTTC
CASSVETGVWETQYF
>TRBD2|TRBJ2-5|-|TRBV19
TGTGCCAGTAAGAGTCAAGCGGGAGGGGGAGAGACCCAGTACTTC
CASKSQAGGGETQYF
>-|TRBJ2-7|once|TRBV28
TGTGCCAGCAAGCCGGTAGGGGTCTACGAGCAGTACTTC
CASKPVGVYEQYF
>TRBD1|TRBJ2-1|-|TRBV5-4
TGTGCCAGCAGCTCCGACAGGGTCGCCTACAATGAGCAGTTCTTC
CASSSDRVAYNEQFF
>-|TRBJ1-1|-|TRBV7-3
TGTGCCAGCAGCTCCTCGGCGGGGGGCCCTGAAGCTTTCTTT
CASSSSAGGPEAFF
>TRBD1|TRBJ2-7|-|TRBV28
TGTGCCAGCAGTCAGCCGGGACAGGGAGATGACGAGCAGTACTTC
CASSQPGQGDDEQYF
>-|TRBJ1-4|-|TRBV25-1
TGTGCCAGCAGGGAGGAACAGGGAAGTAATGAAAAACTGTTTTTT
CASREEQGSNEKLFF
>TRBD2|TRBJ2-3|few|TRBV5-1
TGCGCCAGCAGCTTCACCCGACTAGCGGGAGTAGATACGCAGTATTTT
CASSFTRLAGVDTQYF
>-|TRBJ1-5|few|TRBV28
TGTGCCAGCAGTTTAGAGACAAATAATCAGCCCCAGCATTTT
CASSLETNNQPQHF
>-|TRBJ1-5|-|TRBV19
TGTGCCAGTAGTAGACAGGATAGCAATCAGCCCCAGCATTTT
CASSRQDSNQPQHF
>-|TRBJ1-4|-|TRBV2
TGTGCCAGCAGTGAAGGTCGAACTAATGAAAAACTGTTTTTT
CASSEGRTNEKLFF
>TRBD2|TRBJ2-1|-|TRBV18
TGTGCCAGCTCACCTCCCGGGACTAGAGATGAGCAGTTCTTC
CASSPPGTRDEQFF
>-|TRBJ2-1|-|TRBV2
TGTGCCAGCACGTCTAGAATCTCCTACAATGAGCAGTTCTTC
CASTSRISYNEQFF
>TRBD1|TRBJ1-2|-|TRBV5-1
TGCGCCAGCAGCTTGGCCAGGGGACAGAGTCATGGCTACACCTTC
CASSLARGQSHGYTF
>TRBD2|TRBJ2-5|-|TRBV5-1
TGCGCCAGCAGCTCCGCGGGGGGCGGGGAGACCCAGTACTTC
CASSSAGGGETQYF
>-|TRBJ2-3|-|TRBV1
TGCACCAGCAGCCAAGATTGGCCGACTAGCGCAGATACGCAGTATTTT
CTSSQDWPTSADTQYF
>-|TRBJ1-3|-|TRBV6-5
TGTGCCAGCAGTTATGTGGGGAGCTCTGGAAACACCATATATTTT
CASSYVGSSGNTIYF
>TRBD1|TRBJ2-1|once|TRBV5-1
TGCGCCAGCAGCTTGAGGACAGGGGATTGGCGGGAGCAGTTCTTC
CASSLRTGDWREQFF